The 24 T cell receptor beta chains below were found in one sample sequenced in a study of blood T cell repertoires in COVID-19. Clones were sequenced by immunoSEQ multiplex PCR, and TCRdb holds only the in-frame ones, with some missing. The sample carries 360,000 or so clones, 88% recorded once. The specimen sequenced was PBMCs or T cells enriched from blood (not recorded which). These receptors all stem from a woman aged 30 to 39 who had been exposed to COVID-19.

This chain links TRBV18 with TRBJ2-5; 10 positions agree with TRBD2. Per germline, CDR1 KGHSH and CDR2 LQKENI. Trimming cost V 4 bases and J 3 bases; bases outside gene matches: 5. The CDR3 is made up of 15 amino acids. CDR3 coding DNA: TGTGCCAGCTCACGCCGACTAGCGGGCAAAGAGACCCAGTACTTC. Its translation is CASSRRLAGKETQYF.

The CDR3 sequence: CASSRQGLNEKLFF. DNA of the CDR3: TGTGCCAGCAGTCGGCAGGGTCTTAATGAAAAACTGTTTTTT. The chain links TRBV4-2 to TRBJ1-4; TRBD1 might be the D (5 bases). The CDR3 is 14 amino acids. Trimming removed 6 bases from V and 4 bases from J, with 12 bases in between. The germline V gene has CDR1 LGHNA and CDR2 YNFKEQ.

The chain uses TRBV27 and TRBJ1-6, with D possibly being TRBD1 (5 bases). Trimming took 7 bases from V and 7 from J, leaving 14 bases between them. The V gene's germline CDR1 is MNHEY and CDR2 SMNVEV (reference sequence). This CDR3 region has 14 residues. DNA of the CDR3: TGTGCCAGCAACCGGGGGGGATGGAATTCACCCCTCCACTTT. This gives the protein CASNRGGWNSPLHF.

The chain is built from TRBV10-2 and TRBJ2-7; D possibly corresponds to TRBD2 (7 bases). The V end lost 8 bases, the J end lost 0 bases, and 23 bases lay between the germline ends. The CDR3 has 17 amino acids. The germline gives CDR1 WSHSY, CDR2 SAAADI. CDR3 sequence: CASRRGIGRDYSYEQYF. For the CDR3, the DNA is TGCGCCAGCCGTAGGGGGATCGGGCGGGACTACTCCTACGAGCAGTACTTC.

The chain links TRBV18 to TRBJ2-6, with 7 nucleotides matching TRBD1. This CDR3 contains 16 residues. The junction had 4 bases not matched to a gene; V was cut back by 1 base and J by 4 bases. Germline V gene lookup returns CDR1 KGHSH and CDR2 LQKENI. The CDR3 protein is CASSPQGARGANVLTF. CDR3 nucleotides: TGTGCCAGCTCACCACAGGGGGCGAGGGGGGCCAACGTCCTGACTTTC.

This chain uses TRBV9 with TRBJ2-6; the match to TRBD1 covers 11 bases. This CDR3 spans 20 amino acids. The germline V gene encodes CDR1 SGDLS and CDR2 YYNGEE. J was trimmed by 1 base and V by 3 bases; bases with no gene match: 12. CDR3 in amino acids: CASSAGQGARSHSGANVLTF. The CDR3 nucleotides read TGTGCCAGCAGCGCAGGACAGGGGGCGAGGTCCCATTCTGGGGCCAACGTCCTGACTTTC.

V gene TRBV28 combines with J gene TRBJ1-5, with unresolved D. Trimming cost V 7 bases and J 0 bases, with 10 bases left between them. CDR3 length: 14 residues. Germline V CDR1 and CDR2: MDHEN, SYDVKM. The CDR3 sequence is CASMRSYSNQPQHF. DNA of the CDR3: TGTGCCAGCATGAGGTCTTATAGCAATCAGCCCCAGCATTTT.

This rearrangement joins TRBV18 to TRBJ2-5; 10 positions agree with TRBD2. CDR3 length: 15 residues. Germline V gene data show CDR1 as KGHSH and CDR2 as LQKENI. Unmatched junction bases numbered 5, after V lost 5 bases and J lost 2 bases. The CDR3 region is CASSDGLAVQETQYF. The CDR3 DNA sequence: TGTGCCAGCTCAGATGGACTAGCGGTTCAAGAGACCCAGTACTTC. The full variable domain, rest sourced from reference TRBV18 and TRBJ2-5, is NAGVMQNPRHLVRRRGQEARLRCSPMKGHSHVYWYRQLPEEGLKFMVYLQKENIIDESGMPKERFSAEFPKEGPSILRIQQVVRGDSAAYFCASSDGLAVQETQYFGPGTRLLVL.

The CDR3 DNA sequence: TGTGCCAGCAGCCAAACAGGGAATAGTAAAGAGACCCAGTACTTC. It encodes CASSQTGNSKETQYF. The chain is built from TRBV6-5 and TRBJ2-5; perhaps TRBD1 as D (6 bases). This CDR3 contains 15 residues. The ends were cut back, 6 bases at V and 3 bases at J, with 17 bases in the middle. Germline V gene sequence: CDR1 MNHEY, CDR2 SVGAGI.

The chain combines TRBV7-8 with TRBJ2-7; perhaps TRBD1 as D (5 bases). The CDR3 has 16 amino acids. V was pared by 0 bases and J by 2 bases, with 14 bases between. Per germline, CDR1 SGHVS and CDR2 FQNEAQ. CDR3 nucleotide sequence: TGTGCCAGCAGCTTAGCTTGGGCGGACATCACCTACGAGCAGTACTTC. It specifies CASSLAWADITYEQYF.

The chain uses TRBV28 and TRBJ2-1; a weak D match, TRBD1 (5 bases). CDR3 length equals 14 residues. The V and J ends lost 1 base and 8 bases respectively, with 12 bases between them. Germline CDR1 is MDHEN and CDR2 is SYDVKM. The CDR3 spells CASSLLQGTDEQFF. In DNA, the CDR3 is TGTGCCAGCAGTTTATTGCAGGGCACCGATGAGCAGTTCTTC.

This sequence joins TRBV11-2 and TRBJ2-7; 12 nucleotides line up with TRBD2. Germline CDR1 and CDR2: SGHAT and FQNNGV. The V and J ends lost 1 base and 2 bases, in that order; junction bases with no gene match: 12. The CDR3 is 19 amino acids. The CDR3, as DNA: TGTGCCAGCAGCTTAGTTGGCCTAGCGGGAGGGGGCGGGGCCTACGAGCAGTACTTC. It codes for CASSLVGLAGGGGAYEQYF. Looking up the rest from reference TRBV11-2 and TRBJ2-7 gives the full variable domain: EAGVAQSPRYKIIEKRQSVAFWCNPISGHATLYWYQQILGQGPKLLIQFQNNGVVDDSQLPKDRFSAERLKGVDSTLKIQPAKLEDSAVYLCASSLVGLAGGGGAYEQYFGPGTRLTVT.

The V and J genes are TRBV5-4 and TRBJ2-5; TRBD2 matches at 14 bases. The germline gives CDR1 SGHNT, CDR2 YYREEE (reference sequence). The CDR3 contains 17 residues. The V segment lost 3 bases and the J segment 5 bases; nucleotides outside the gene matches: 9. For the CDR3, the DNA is TGTGCCAGCAGCTCGCGCCTGACTAGCGGGAGGGCCGAGACCCAGTACTTC. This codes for CASSSRLTSGRAETQYF.

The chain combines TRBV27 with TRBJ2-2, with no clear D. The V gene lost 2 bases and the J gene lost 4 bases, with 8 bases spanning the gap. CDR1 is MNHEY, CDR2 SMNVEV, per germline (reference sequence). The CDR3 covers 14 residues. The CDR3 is CASSLRSVTGELFF. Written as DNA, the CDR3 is TGTGCCAGCAGTTTAAGGAGCGTCACCGGGGAGCTGTTTTTT.

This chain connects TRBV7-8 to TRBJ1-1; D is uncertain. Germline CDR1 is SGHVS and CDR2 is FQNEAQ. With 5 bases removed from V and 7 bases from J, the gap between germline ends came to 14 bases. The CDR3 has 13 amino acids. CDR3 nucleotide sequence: TGTGCCAGCAGCCCCAGAGCGGGAGGTGAAGCTTTCTTT. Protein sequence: CASSPRAGGEAFF.

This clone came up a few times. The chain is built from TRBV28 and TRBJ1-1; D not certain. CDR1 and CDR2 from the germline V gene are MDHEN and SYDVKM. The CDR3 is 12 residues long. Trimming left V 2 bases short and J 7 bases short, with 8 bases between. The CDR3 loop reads CASSLGQFEAFF. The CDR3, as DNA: TGTGCCAGCAGTTTAGGGCAGTTTGAAGCTTTCTTT.

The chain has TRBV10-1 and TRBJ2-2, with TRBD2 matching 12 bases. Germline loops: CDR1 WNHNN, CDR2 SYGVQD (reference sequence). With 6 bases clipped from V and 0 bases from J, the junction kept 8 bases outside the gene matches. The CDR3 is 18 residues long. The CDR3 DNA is TGCGCCAGCAGCCTAAGACTAGCGGGGGCCTCGAACACCGGGGAGCTGTTTTTT. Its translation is CASSLRLAGASNTGELFF.

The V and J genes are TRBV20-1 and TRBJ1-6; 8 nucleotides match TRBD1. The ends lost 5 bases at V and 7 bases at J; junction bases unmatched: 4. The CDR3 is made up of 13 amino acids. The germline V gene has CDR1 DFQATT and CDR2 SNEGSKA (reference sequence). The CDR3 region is CSAGGQGNSPLHF. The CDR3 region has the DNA TGCAGTGCTGGTGGACAGGGAAATTCACCCCTCCACTTT.

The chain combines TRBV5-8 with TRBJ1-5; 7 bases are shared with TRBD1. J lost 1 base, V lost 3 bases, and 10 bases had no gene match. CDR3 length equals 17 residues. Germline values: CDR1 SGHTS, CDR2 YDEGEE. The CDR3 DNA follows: TGTGCCAGCAGCTCCGGGGACAGCTCATCGAGCAATCAGCCCCAGCATTTT. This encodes CASSSGDSSSSNQPQHF.

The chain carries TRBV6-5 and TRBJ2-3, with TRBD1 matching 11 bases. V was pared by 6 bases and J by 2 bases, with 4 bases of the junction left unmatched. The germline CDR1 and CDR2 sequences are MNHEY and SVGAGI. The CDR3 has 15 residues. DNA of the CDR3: TGTGCCAGCAGGGCGGGACAGGGGGACACAGATACGCAGTATTTT. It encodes CASRAGQGDTDTQYF.

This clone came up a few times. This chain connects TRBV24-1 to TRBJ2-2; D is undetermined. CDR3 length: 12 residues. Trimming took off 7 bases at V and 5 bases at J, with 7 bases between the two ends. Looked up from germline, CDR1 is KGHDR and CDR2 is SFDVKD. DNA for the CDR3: TGTGCCACCAGGGCGGCGACCGGGGAGCTGTTTTTT. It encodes CATRAATGELFF.

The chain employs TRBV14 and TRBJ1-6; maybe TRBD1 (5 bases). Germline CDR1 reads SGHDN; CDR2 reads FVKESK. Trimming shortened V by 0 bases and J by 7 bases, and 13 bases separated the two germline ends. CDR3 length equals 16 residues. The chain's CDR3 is CASSQDRGKGNSPLHF. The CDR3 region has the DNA TGTGCCAGCAGCCAAGATCGTGGTAAGGGGAATTCACCCCTCCACTTT.

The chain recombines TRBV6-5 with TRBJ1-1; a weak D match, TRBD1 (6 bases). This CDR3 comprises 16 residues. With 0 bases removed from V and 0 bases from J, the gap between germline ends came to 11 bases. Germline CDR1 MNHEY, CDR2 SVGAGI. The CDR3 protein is CASSYSLGAMNTEAFF. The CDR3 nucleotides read TGTGCCAGCAGTTACTCGTTGGGGGCCATGAACACTGAAGCTTTCTTT.

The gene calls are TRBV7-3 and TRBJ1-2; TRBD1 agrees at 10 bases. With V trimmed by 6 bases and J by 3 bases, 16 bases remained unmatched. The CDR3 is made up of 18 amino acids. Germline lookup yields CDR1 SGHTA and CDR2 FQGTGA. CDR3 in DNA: TGTGCCAGCAGGCACCCCTCGGACAGGGGGGAAGTGTACTATGGCTACACCTTC. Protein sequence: CASRHPSDRGEVYYGYTF.